A single sample gave rise to the 28 T cell receptor beta chains below, sequenced in a study of shared clonotypes between healthy human individuals (dated by TCRdb to about 2020). The library was built by means of the immunoSEQ multiplex PCR assay. TCRdb provides this immuneACCESS table in a form limited to in-frame rearrangements. Some clones are lacking; in checked studies, under half of them reflect an unresolved V gene, and why the rest are absent is not known. The sample table shows more than 2 million clones, and around 93% are seen once. The ten largest clonotypes hold roughly 1.7% of the sample. For the CD8 naive samples, CD45RO-negative cells were positively selected for CCR7, yielding a CD45RA+CCR7+ population from which TemRA cells were excluded. The sequenced sample consisted of naive CD8+ T cells from PBMCs. Per the publication, the cell subset or site label means: CD45RA+CCR7+. The receptors shown here come from a man younger than 30 in good health. Some clones in this sample may be carry-over from other donors' samples.

The chain has TRBV27 and TRBJ2-7, with D perhaps TRBD1 (5 bases). The CDR3 runs 16 residues. V was clipped by 8 bases and J by 4 bases, with 24 bases between them. Germline V gene lookup returns CDR1 MNHEY and CDR2 SMNVEV (reference sequence). In DNA, the CDR3 is TGTGCCAGCGCACCCCTCTTCCGGACAAGCCTATACGAGCAGTACTTC. It yields the protein CASAPLFRTSLYEQYF.

The chain uses TRBV19 and TRBJ2-7; tentative D call: TRBD2 (6 bases). Trimming stripped 1 base from V and 5 bases from J, with 9 bases between. Germline values: CDR1 LNHDA, CDR2 SQIVND (reference sequence). The CDR3 has 13 residues. CDR3 nucleotides: TGTGCCAGTAGTATAGTGGAGGGACACGAGCAGTACTTC. Amino acids: CASSIVEGHEQYF.

V usage is TRBV27 and J usage is TRBJ2-7; 7 nucleotides align to TRBD2. CDR1 and CDR2 (germline): MNHEY, SMNVEV (reference sequence). V shed 6 bases and J 0 bases; nucleotides not matched to a gene: 5. This CDR3 is 14 amino acids long. The CDR3 reads CASRLLASSYEQYF. The CDR3 DNA follows: TGTGCCAGCAGATTACTAGCGTCCTCCTACGAGCAGTACTTC.

This rearrangement joins TRBV5-1 to TRBJ1-2; 10 nucleotides align to TRBD1. The length of the CDR3 is 15 residues. The V gene end was trimmed by 3 bases and the J gene end by 5 bases; junction bases not matched to a gene: 7. Germline loops: CDR1 SGHRS, CDR2 YFSETQ. The CDR3 DNA reads TGCGCCAGCAGCTACCGGGACAGGGGTGGGTATGGCTACACCTTC. It encodes CASSYRDRGGYGYTF.

This clone was counted a few times. The V gene is TRBV2, the J gene TRBJ1-1; unclear D gene. The CDR3 extends over 12 amino acids. Trimming shortened V by 7 bases and J by 2 bases, and 8 bases separated the two germline ends. Per the germline V gene, CDR1 is SNHLY and CDR2 is FYNNEI. The CDR3 DNA sequence: TGTGCCAGCAAAGACATAAACACTGAAGCTTTCTTT. Protein sequence: CASKDINTEAFF.

The rearrangement links TRBV4-1 to TRBJ2-1, with D possibly TRBD2 on 6 matching bases. CDR1 and CDR2 from the germline V gene are MGHRA and YSYEKL. The CDR3 covers 17 residues. V was pared by 3 bases and J by 0 bases, with 15 bases between. CDR3 in amino acids: CASSHSTRGSSYNEQFF. The DNA for the CDR3 is TGCGCCAGCAGCCATTCAACGCGGGGCTCCTCCTACAATGAGCAGTTCTTC.

The CDR3 nucleotides are TGTGCCAGTAGTATCGGACTGACCTCTGGAAACACCATATATTTT. This sequence encodes CASSIGLTSGNTIYF. V usage is TRBV19 and J usage is TRBJ1-3; D gene ambiguous. CDR3 size: 15 residues. From germline, CDR1 is LNHDA and CDR2 SQIVND (reference sequence). V dropped 3 bases and J dropped 0 bases, with 9 bases sitting between them.

This rearrangement joins TRBV27 to TRBJ1-4; 8 bases align to TRBD1. In germline, CDR1 is MNHEY, CDR2 SMNVEV (reference sequence). J lost 8 bases, V lost 5 bases, and 7 bases had no gene match. The CDR3 loop spans 14 amino acids. The CDR3 loop reads CASSQGARVEKLFF. The DNA of the CDR3 is TGTGCCAGCAGTCAGGGGGCGCGAGTCGAAAAACTGTTTTTT.

In regard to this clone: The same CDR3 arises from other DNA sequences in this sample as well. The chain joins TRBV28 to TRBJ2-7; 9 nucleotides agree with TRBD1. V was clipped by 5 bases and J by 0 bases; unmatched bases: 5. Germline values: CDR1 MDHEN, CDR2 SYDVKM. There are 15 residues in the CDR3. The CDR3 sequence is CASSPGTGNSYEQYF. CDR3 in DNA: TGTGCCAGCAGTCCCGGGACAGGGAACTCCTACGAGCAGTACTTC. Complete variable domain (other parts from reference TRBV28 and TRBJ2-7): DVKVTQSSRYLVKRTGEKVFLECVQDMDHENMFWYRQDPGLGLRLIYFSYDVKMKEKGDIPEGYSVSREKKERFSLILESASTNQTSMYLCASSPGTGNSYEQYFGPGTRLTVT.

The rearrangement uses TRBV27 and TRBJ1-2; TRBD1 might be the D (6 bases). Trimming left V 4 bases short and J 3 bases short, with 18 bases between. CDR3 length: 16 residues. Germline loops: CDR1 MNHEY, CDR2 SMNVEV (reference sequence). The CDR3 nucleotides read TGTGCCAGCAGTTCCCGGACAGATGAGATTTACTATGGCTACACCTTC. This sequence encodes CASSSRTDEIYYGYTF.

The chain joins TRBV14 to TRBJ2-7, with D perhaps matching TRBD1 (6 bases). This CDR3 contains 13 residues. In germline, CDR1 is SGHDN, CDR2 FVKESK. Trimming took off 4 bases at V and 3 bases at J, with 10 bases between the two ends. CDR3 residues: CASSPGHSYEQYF. The CDR3 coding sequence is TGTGCCAGCAGCCCGGGACATAGCTACGAGCAGTACTTC. Full variable domain (rest looked up from reference TRBV14 and TRBJ2-7): EAGVTQFPSHSVIEKGQTVTLRCDPISGHDNLYWYRRVMGKEIKFLLHFVKESKQDESGMPNNRFLAERTGGTYSTLKVQPAELEDSGVYFCASSPGHSYEQYFGPGTRLTVT.

The CDR3 nucleotides are TGTGCCAGCAGCCCCAAACCCGCGAACACCGGGGAGCTGTTTTTT. Encoded protein: CASSPKPANTGELFF. The V gene is TRBV7-3, the J gene TRBJ2-2; D gene unclear. Trimming removed 5 bases from V and 0 bases from J, with 10 bases in between. Per germline, CDR1 SGHTA and CDR2 FQGTGA. The CDR3 has 15 amino acids.

This sequence joins TRBV19 and TRBJ2-2, with a possible D match to TRBD1 (6 bases). V was shortened by 8 bases and J by 0 bases, with 16 bases between the two germline ends. This CDR3 contains 16 residues. Germline V gene data show CDR1 as LNHDA and CDR2 as SQIVND (reference sequence). The CDR3 DNA sequence: TGTGCCAGTTGGGGGCGCCCGGGTCCGAACACCGGGGAGCTGTTTTTT. Its translation: CASWGRPGPNTGELFF.

The V call is TRBV18, the J call TRBJ2-2; D is unclear. V lost 7 bases and J 6 bases, leaving 9 bases between the germline ends. Germline loops: CDR1 KGHSH, CDR2 LQKENI. The CDR3 totals 12 residues. DNA of the CDR3: TGTGCCAGCTTCTACATCGCCGGGGAGCTGTTTTTT. It encodes CASFYIAGELFF.

The J gene is TRBJ1-3, the V gene TRBV28; D might be TRBD1 (5 bases). Trimming removed 3 bases at V and 8 bases at J, with 11 bases between. Germline CDR1 and CDR2: MDHEN and SYDVKM. The CDR3 loop spans 13 amino acids. CDR3 in amino acids: CASSLRGPDTIYF. The CDR3, as DNA: TGTGCCAGCAGTTTGCGGGGCCCCGACACCATATATTTT.

This chain joins TRBV10-3 and TRBJ1-2, with a weak D call TRBD1 (5 bases). The CDR3 covers 14 residues. V lost 3 bases, J lost 6 bases, and 14 bases lay in between. CDR1 and CDR2 from the germline V gene are ENHRY and SYGVKD. CDR3 sequence: CAISESPSGDGYTF. The CDR3 DNA reads TGTGCCATCAGTGAATCTCCATCGGGGGATGGCTACACCTTC.

The chain is built from TRBV6-5 and TRBJ1-2; unclear D gene. The CDR3 runs 15 residues. V was shortened by 0 bases and J by 8 bases, with 16 bases between the two germline ends. Germline V CDR1 and CDR2: MNHEY, SVGAGI. The CDR3 region has the DNA TGTGCCAGCAGTTACTCGACGGGCAGGATCGAGGGCTACACCTTC. Its translation: CASSYSTGRIEGYTF.

The V and J genes are TRBV15 and TRBJ1-2; 10 positions agree with TRBD1. Per the germline V gene, CDR1 is LNHNV and CDR2 is YYDKDF (reference sequence). This CDR3 is 16 amino acids long. V shed 1 base and J 3 bases; nucleotides not matched to a gene: 5. The CDR3 DNA follows: TGTGCCACCAGCAGAGGACAGGGGGCCATCGACTATGGCTACACCTTC. It is translated as CATSRGQGAIDYGYTF. Supplemented by reference TRBV15 and TRBJ1-2, the full variable domain reads DAMVIQNPRYQVTQFGKPVTLSCSQTLNHNVMYWYQQKSSQAPKLLFHYYDKDFNNEADTPDNFQSRRPNTSFCFLDIRSPGLGDTAMYLCATSRGQGAIDYGYTFGSGTRLTVV.

The J gene is TRBJ2-6, the V gene TRBV9, with 10 bases that match TRBD1. The V gene end was trimmed by 4 bases and the J gene end by 0 bases; junction bases not matched to a gene: 10. CDR3 length equals 19 residues. Germline CDR1 and CDR2: SGDLS and YYNGEE. This CDR3 reads CASSPRPGQGISGANVLTF. In DNA, the CDR3 is TGTGCCAGCAGCCCACGACCGGGACAGGGGATCTCTGGGGCCAACGTCCTGACTTTC.

About this clone: At one end, the junction sequence differs from germline, possibly due to a read error. The chain employs TRBV2 and TRBJ2-7, with D unclear. Germline CDR1 SNHLY, CDR2 FYNNEI. The CDR3 is 11 amino acids. Here the CDR3 DNA reads TGTGCCAGCGGTGAGACCTACGAGCAGTACTTC. It specifies CASGETYEQYF.

The chain has TRBV5-1 and TRBJ2-5, with TRBD2 identical over 11 bases. The CDR3 is made up of 18 amino acids. Germline CDR1 is SGHRS and CDR2 is YFSETQ. Trimming removed 4 bases from V and 3 bases from J; junction bases left unmatched: 14. Written as DNA, the CDR3 is TGCGCCAGCAGCCCGGGGCTAGCGGGAGGCCCCGCAGAAGAGACCCAGTACTTC. Translated: CASSPGLAGGPAEETQYF. Full variable domain (outside the CDR3, taken from reference TRBV5-1 and TRBJ2-5): KAGVTQTPRYLIKTRGQQVTLSCSPISGHRSVSWYQQTPGQGLQFLFEYFSETQRNKGNFPGRFSGRQFSNSRSEMNVSTLELGDSALYLCASSPGLAGGPAEETQYFGPGTRLLVL.

This clone was picked up one time. The chain joins TRBV12-5 to TRBJ2-7, with D perhaps TRBD1 (5 bases). The CDR3 runs 19 residues. V lost 1 base and J lost 0, with 22 bases in between. Germline V CDR1 and CDR2: LGHNT, FRNRAP. In nucleotides, the CDR3 is TGTGCTAGTGGTTTGGCAAACACAGGTCGACATCTAAGCTCCTACGAGCAGTACTTC. Translation gives CASGLANTGRHLSSYEQYF.

This rearrangement joins TRBV28 to TRBJ1-2, with D unclear. The V and J ends lost 6 bases and 0 bases respectively, with 5 bases between them. CDR1 and CDR2 (germline): MDHEN, SYDVKM. This CDR3 comprises 12 residues. The CDR3 here is CASRIANYGYTF. For the CDR3, the DNA is TGTGCCAGCAGGATAGCTAACTATGGCTACACCTTC.

The rearrangement joins TRBV7-9 to TRBJ2-7; TRBD2 is a possible D gene (5 bases). Germline CDR1 reads SEHNR; CDR2 reads FQNEAQ (reference sequence). Between the trimmed V and J ends, which lost 4 bases and 2 bases, there was a span of 18 bases. The CDR3 has 16 amino acids. CDR3 in DNA: TGTGCCAGCAGCTCTACAAGCGCGGGCACAGCCTACGAGCAGTACTTC. It translates to CASSSTSAGTAYEQYF.

The chain recombines TRBV29-1 with TRBJ2-3; tentatively, D is TRBD2 (6 bases). V lost 4 bases and J lost 6, with 20 bases in between. CDR3 length: 15 residues. Per the germline V gene, CDR1 is SQVTM and CDR2 is ANQGSEA. CDR3 bases: TGCAGCGTTGTGGGTCAGGGAGGCACATATGATACGCAGTATTTT. It yields the protein CSVVGQGGTYDTQYF.

V and J are TRBV5-1 and TRBJ2-7; tentatively, D is TRBD2 (5 bases). The CDR3 has 15 amino acids. Germline V gene lookup returns CDR1 SGHRS and CDR2 YFSETQ. Between the trimmed V and J ends, which lost 0 bases and 1 base, there was a span of 11 bases. The CDR3 DNA follows: TGCGCCAGCAGCTTGGAAGGGAGAGAGTCCTACGAGCAGTACTTC. Translating gives CASSLEGRESYEQYF.

The V gene is TRBV28, the J gene TRBJ2-1, with TRBD2 matching 15 bases. This CDR3 contains 17 residues. Germline V gene sequence: CDR1 MDHEN, CDR2 SYDVKM. Trimming took 6 bases from V and 9 from J; bases not matched to a gene: 12. DNA of the CDR3: TGTGCCAGCAGACGCCGGGGACTAGCGGGAGGATTAGGTGAGCAGTTCTTC. Its protein is CASRRRGLAGGLGEQFF.

V is TRBV18 and J is TRBJ2-1, with 13 positions matching TRBD2. The germline gives CDR1 KGHSH, CDR2 LQKENI. V trimming: 6 bases; J trimming: 6 bases; junction bases outside the gene matches: 23. This CDR3 comprises 21 residues. CDR3 in DNA: TGTGCCAGCTCCCCCGGGACAGGGGGACTGGGACTAGCGGGATCACCCAATGAGCAGTTCTTC. This gives the protein CASSPGTGGLGLAGSPNEQFF.